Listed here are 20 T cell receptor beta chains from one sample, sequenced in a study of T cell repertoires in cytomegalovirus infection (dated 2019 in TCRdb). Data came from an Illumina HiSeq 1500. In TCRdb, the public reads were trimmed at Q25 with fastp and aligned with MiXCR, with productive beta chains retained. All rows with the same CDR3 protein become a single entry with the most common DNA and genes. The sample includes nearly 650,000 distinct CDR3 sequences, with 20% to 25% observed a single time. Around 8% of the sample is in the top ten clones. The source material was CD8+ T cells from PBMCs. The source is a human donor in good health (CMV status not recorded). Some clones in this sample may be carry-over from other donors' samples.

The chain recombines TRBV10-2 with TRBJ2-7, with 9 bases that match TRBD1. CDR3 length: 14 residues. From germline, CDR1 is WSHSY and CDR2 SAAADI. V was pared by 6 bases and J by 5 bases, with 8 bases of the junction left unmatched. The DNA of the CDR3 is TGCGCCAGCAGCACCGGGACAGGGATGAACGAGCAGTACTTC. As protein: CASSTGTGMNEQYF.

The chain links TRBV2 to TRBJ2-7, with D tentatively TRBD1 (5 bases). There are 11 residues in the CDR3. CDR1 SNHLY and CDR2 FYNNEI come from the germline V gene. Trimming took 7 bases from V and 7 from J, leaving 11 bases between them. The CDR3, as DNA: TGTGCCAGCAAGGGGAAGGGAGAGCAGTACGTC. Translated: CASKGKGEQYV.

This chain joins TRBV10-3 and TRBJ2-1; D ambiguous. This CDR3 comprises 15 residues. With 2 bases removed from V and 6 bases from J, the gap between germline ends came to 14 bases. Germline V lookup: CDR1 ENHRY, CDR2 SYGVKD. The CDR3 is CAISERLGPTNEQFF. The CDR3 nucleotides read TGTGCCATCAGTGAGAGGCTAGGCCCCACCAATGAGCAGTTCTTC.

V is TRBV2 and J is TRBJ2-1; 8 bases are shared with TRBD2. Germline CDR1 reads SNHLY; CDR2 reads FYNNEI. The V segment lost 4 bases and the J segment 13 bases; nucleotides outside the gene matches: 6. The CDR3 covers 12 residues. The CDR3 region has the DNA TGTGCCAGCAGTGGGGGTAGCGGGATACAGTTCTTC. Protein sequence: CASSGGSGIQFF.

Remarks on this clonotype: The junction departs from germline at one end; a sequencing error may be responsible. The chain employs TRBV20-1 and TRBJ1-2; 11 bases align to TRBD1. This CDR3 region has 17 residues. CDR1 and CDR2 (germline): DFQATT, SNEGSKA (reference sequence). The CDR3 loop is CSATRSGQGAIIYGYTF. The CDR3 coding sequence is TGTAGTGCTACAAGGTCTGGACAGGGGGCTATTATCTATGGCTACACCTTC.

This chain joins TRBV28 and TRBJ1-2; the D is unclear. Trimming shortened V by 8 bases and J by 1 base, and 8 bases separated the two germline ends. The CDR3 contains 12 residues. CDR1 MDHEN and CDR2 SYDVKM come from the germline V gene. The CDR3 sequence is CASRYSNYGYTF. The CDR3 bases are TGTGCCAGCCGATACAGTAACTATGGCTACACCTTC.

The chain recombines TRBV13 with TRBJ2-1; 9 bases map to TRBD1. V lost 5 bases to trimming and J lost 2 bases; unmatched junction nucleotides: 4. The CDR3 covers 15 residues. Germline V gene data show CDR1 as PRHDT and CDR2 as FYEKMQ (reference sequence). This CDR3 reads CASSSYRGPYNEQFF. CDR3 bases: TGTGCCAGCAGCAGTTACAGGGGGCCCTACAATGAGCAGTTCTTC. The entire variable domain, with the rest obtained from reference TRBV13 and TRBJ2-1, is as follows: AAGVIQSPRHLIKEKRETATLKCYPIPRHDTVYWYQQGPGQDPQFLISFYEKMQSDKGSIPDRFSAQQFSDYHSELNMSSLELGDSALYFCASSSYRGPYNEQFFGPGTRLTVL.

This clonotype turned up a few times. As DNA, the CDR3 is TGTGCCAGCAGCGTAGCGGACTCCAGAGTTTATACAGATACGCAGTATTTT. It codes for CASSVADSRVYTDTQYF. The chain is built from TRBV9 and TRBJ2-3, with a weak D call TRBD2 (5 bases). Between the trimmed V and J ends, which lost 0 bases and 3 bases, there was a span of 17 bases. The CDR3 loop spans 17 amino acids. Germline V lookup: CDR1 SGDLS, CDR2 YYNGEE.

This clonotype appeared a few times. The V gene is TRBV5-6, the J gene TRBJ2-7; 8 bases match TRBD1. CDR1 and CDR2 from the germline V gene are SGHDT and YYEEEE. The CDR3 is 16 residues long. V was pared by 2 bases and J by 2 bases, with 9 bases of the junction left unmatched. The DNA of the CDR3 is TGTGCCAGCAGCTTCGATTCCGGGACAGGACCCTACGAGCAGTACTTC. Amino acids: CASSFDSGTGPYEQYF. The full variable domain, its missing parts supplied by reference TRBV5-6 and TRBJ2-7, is DAGVTQSPTHLIKTRGQQVTLRCSPKSGHDTVSWYQQALGQGPQFIFQYYEEEERQRGNFPDRFSGHQFPNYSSELNVNALLLGDSALYLCASSFDSGTGPYEQYFGPGTRLTVT.

CDR3 sequence (DNA): TGTGCCAGCAGCCAAGAAACAGCGCTAACCACCGGGGAGCTGTTTTTT. Protein sequence: CASSQETALTTGELFF. The chain uses TRBV14 and TRBJ2-2; no firm D call. V was shortened by 0 bases and J by 4 bases, with 12 bases between the two germline ends. The germline V gene encodes CDR1 SGHDN and CDR2 FVKESK. The CDR3 is 16 residues long.

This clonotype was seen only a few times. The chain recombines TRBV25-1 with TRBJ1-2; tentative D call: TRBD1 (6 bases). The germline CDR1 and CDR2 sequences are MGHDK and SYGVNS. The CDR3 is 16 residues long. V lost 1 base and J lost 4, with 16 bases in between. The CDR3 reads CASSELAPGAPYGYTF. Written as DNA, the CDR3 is TGTGCCAGCAGTGAATTGGCCCCGGGGGCGCCCTATGGCTACACCTTC.

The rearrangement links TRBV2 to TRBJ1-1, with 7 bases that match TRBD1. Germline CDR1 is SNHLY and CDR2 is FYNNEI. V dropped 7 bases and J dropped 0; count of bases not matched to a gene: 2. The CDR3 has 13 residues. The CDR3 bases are TGTGCCAGCAAGACAGGGCTGAACACTGAAGCTTTCTTT. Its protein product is CASKTGLNTEAFF.

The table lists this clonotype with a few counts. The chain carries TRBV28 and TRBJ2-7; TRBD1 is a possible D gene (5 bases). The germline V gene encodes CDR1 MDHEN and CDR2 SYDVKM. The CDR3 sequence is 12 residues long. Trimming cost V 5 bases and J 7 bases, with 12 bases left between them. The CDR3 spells CASSKGLREQYV. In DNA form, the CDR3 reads TGTGCCAGCAGTAAGGGGCTGCGGGAGCAGTACGTC.

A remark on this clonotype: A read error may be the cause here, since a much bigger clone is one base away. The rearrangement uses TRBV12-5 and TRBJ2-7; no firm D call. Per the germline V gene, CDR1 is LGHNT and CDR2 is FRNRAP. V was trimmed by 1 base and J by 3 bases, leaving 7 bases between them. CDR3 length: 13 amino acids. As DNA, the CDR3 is TGTGCTAGTGGTTTGGGTAGTTTCTACGAGCAGTACTTC. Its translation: CASGLGSFYEQYF. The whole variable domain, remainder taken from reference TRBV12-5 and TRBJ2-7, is DARVTQTPRHKVTEMGQEVTMRCQPILGHNTVFWYRQTMMQGLELLAYFRNRAPLDDSGMPKDRFSAEMPDATLATLKIQPSEPRDSAVYFCASGLGSFYEQYFGPGTRLTVT.

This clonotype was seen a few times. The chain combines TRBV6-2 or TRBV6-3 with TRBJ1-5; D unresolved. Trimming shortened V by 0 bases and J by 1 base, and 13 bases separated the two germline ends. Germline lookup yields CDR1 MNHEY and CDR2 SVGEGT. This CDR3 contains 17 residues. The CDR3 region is CASSYSRSGLSNQPQHF. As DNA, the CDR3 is TGTGCCAGCAGTTACTCGAGAAGCGGACTAAGCAATCAGCCCCAGCATTTT.

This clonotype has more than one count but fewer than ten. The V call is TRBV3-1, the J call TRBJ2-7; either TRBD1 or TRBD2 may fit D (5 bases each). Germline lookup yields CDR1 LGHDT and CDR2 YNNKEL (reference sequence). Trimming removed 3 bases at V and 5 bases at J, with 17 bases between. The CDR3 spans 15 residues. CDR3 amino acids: CASSHGTVVLHEQYV. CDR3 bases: TGTGCCAGCAGCCATGGGACGGTGGTTCTCCACGAGCAGTACGTC.

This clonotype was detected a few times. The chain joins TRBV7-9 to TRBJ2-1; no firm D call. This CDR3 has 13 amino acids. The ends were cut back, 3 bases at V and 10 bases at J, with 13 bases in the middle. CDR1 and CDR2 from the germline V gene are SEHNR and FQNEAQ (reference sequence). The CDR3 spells CASSLQTGEEQFF. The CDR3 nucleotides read TGTGCCAGCAGCTTGCAGACGGGCGAAGAGCAGTTCTTC.

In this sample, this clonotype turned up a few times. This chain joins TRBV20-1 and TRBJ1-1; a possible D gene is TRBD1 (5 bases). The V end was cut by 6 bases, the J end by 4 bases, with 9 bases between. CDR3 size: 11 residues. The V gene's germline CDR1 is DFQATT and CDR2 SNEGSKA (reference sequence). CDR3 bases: TGCAGTGCCCCAGGGTCCACTGAAGCTTTCTTT. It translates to CSAPGSTEAFF.

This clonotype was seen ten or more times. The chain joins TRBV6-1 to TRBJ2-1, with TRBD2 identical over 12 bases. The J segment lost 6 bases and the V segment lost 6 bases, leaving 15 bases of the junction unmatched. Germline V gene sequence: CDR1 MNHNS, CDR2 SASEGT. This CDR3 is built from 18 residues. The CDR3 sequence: CASSFQILAGGPGNEQFF. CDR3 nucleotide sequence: TGTGCCAGCAGCTTTCAAATCCTAGCGGGGGGGCCGGGCAATGAGCAGTTCTTC.

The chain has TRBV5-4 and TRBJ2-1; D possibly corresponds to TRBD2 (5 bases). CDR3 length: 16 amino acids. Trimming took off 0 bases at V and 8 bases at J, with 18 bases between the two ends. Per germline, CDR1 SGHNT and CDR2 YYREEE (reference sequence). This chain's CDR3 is CASSLVREKKNDEQFF. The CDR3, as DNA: TGTGCCAGCAGCTTGGTGAGGGAAAAGAAGAACGATGAGCAGTTCTTC.